This TCR beta chain was documented in a study of cytomegalovirus exposure and HLA in healthy donors. This clone was found once. Germline V gene lookup returns CDR1 SGHVS and CDR2 FNYEAQ. V lost 5 bases, J lost 3 bases, and 15 bases lay in between. The CDR3 covers 15 residues. The assay was immunoSEQ multiplex PCR, and TCRdb's table has in-frame clones only and misses some. The sample shows about 280,000 clones, around 89% of them seen only once. The rearrangement joins TRBV7-6 to TRBJ2-3; possibly TRBD1 for D (6 bases). This TCR was recovered from a woman aged 18-30 years in good health and CMV-seronegative. What was sequenced was PBMCs. Here the CDR3 reads CASSARTDLTDTQYF. The CDR3 DNA reads as TGTGCCAGCAGCGCCCGGACAGACCTGACAGATACGCAGTATTTT.